The source of this TCR beta chain is a study of blood T cell repertoires in COVID-19. Turning to the study itself: In each case, the material was cDNA or gDNA derived from T cells, B-cell-depleted T cells, or PBMCs.

Trimming cost V 2 bases and J 6 bases, with 8 bases left between them. The CDR3 consists of 13 residues. Original methodology: For nucleated cells, counts were estimated from reference gene primer amplification. Measured with immunoSEQ multiplex PCR; TCRdb has only the in-frame clones, and not every one. The D gene and trimming were derived from the DNA, and the V and J assignments and clone size from that table. The top ten clones hold 10% to 15% of a sample with roughly 440,000 clones, about nine tenths of them seen once. This sequence joins TRBV12-3 or TRBV12-4 and TRBJ1-5; D gene unclear. The source of this sequence is a woman between 50 and 59 years old with COVID-19, enrolled during active disease. The sequenced sample consisted of peripheral blood. CDR3 sequence: CASSLMMSQPQHF. CDR3 bases: TGTGCCAGCAGTTTAATGATGAGTCAGCCCCAGCATTTT.